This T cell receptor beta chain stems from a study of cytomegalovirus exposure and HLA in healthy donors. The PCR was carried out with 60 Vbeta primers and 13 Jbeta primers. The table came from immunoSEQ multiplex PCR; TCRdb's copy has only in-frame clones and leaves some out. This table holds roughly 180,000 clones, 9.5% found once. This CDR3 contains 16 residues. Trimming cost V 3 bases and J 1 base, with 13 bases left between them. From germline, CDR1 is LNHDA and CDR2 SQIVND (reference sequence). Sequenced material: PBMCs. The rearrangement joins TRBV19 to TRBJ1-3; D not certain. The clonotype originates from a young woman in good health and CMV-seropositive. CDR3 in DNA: TGTGCCAGTAGTATCGGCGGGCGGGGATCTGGAAACACCATATATTTT. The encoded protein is CASSIGGRGSGNTIYF.